These T cell receptor beta chains were read from a single sample in a study of blood T cell repertoires in COVID-19. Profiled with immunoSEQ multiplex PCR; TCRdb holds only in-frame clones, not every one. The table has approximately 150,000 clones, almost 85% seen once. The sequencing sample was made of peripheral blood. Receptors were obtained from a human donor with acute or convalescent COVID-19. The donor label of this sample is uncertain. Both conserved end residues are part of each CDR3.

>TRBV19|TRBJ2-7
CASRGTGTGSYEQYF
>TRBV4-1|TRBJ1-2
CASSQLQGGYGYTF
>TRBV15|TRBJ1-3
CATSRVGTSGGATGNTIYF
>TRBV11-2|TRBJ1-3
CASSLEGRGHSGNTIYF
>TRBV6-5|TRBJ1-1
CASSWGVGSEAFF
>TRBV11-2|TRBJ2-7
CASSRGQGEYEQYF
>TRBV3-1/TRBV3-2|TRBJ2-3
CASSQESRGGAGTDTQYF
>TRBV6-1|TRBJ2-5
CASSERETQYF
>TRBV2|TRBJ1-2
CASTGHYGYTF
>TRBV9|TRBJ1-6
CASSVTGENSPLHF
>TRBV4-1|TRBJ1-6
CASSQVRNSPLHF
>TRBV19|TRBJ2-2
CASSIRTTTGELFF
>TRBV5-1|TRBJ2-1
CASSLVDPRNEQFF
>TRBV5-5|TRBJ2-6
CASSYGLFSGANVLTF
>TRBV6-5|TRBJ1-2
CASRLPNYGYTF
>TRBV11-2|TRBJ2-5
CASSPAMTTKETQYF
>TRBV5-6|TRBJ2-7
CASRQGIYEQYF
>TRBV3-1/TRBV3-2|TRBJ1-1
CASSPTGRDTEAFF
>TRBV18|TRBJ1-2
CASSPPTGAANYGYTF
>TRBV5-1|TRBJ1-3
CASSLAGVTGNTIYF
>TRBV5-1|TRBJ1-2
CASSSQPSGLPISGGYTF
>TRBV10-1|TRBJ1-2
CASSVGQGSGGYTF
>TRBV30|TRBJ1-6
CAWSVGGLYNSPLHF
>TRBV7-2|TRBJ1-3
CASSSVPGQGSIYF
>TRBV7-6|TRBJ2-7
CASMPLGTGADYEQYF
>TRBV7-9|TRBJ2-7
CASSLEGTGHKQYF
>TRBV6-2/TRBV6-3|TRBJ1-2
CASSPTGGYYGYTF
>TRBV10-3|TRBJ2-3
CAISDSGITQYF
>TRBV19|TRBJ1-1
CASSQDTEAFF
>TRBV7-9|TRBJ1-1
CASSLEGAFNTEAFF
>TRBV2|TRBJ1-2
CASSASGDYGYTF
>TRBV6-1|TRBJ1-3
CASSERSGNTIYF
>TRBV6-1|TRBJ2-3
CASSEKSGLAAHF
>TRBV5-4|TRBJ2-6
CASSLGRPGGANVLTF
>TRBV19|TRBJ1-2
CASSTLGTGYHGYTF
>TRBV11-2|TRBJ2-7
CASTQQGRSGNRYEQYF
>TRBV7-2|TRBJ1-1
CASSSDMNTEAFF
>TRBV9|TRBJ2-3
CASSGTSGGAGDTQYF
>TRBV21-1|TRBJ1-2
CASSKNGRGGDGYTF
>TRBV7-2|TRBJ2-7
CASSRRMASGATPYEQYF
>TRBV7-9|TRBJ1-4
CASSLGDSRNEKLFF
>TRBV19|TRBJ2-7
CASSIRDTSYEQYF
>TRBV7-8|TRBJ1-5
CASRLLGGGQPQHF
>TRBV7-9|TRBJ2-3
CASSPSVEGGTGRYF
>TRBV7-2|TRBJ1-5
CASSSAGYNQPQHF
>TRBV19|TRBJ2-1
CASSIGTSGGAGQFF
>TRBV4-3|TRBJ2-2
CASRHNRDTGELFF
>TRBV5-6|TRBJ2-1
CASNPMGQWYNEQFF
>TRBV4-2|TRBJ1-3
CASSPRGERGNTIYF